This T cell receptor beta chain was captured in a study of cytomegalovirus exposure and HLA in healthy donors. Study-wide findings and caveats: Per published accounts, TCR beta sequences correctly predicted the HLA-A and HLA-B alleles of most subjects. One variant, a missense change in DCLRE1C, was linked in a later analysis to TCR beta V- and J-gene trimming.

Germline V gene sequence: CDR1 GTSNPN, CDR2 SVGIG (reference sequence). CDR3 size: 12 residues. The V and J ends lost 3 bases and 6 bases respectively, with 11 bases between them. A remark on this clone: Its antigen remains unknown.

PCR employed 60 Vbeta and 13 Jbeta primers. Profiled with immunoSEQ multiplex PCR; TCRdb holds only in-frame clones, not every one. Of 150,000 to 200,000 clones detected, around 87% appear once; the ten largest clones hold 1.5% to 2%. This chain links TRBV30 with TRBJ2-5; D might be TRBD2 (5 bases). The sequencing input was PBMCs. The receptor's source is a woman under 30 in good health and CMV-seronegative. CDR3 protein: CAWSEGVQTQYF. CDR3 coding DNA: TGTGCCTGGAGCGAGGGCGTACAGACCCAGTACTTC.